A selection of T cell receptor beta chains follows, all from one sample in a study of shared clonotypes between healthy human individuals. Assay used: immunoSEQ multiplex PCR; TCRdb lists only in-frame clones, some missing. This sample has about 2 million clones, with roughly 94% found just once. Sequenced: naive CD4+ T cells sorted from blood. Every receptor here comes from a man younger than 35 in good health. CDR3s include the opening cysteine and the closing phenylalanine or tryptophan. The D gene is left open where the match is weak. Clone size, where shown, is once, few, many, or a class for clones that have expanded.

size: .
D: .
V: TRBV27
J: TRBJ2-7
DNA: TGTGCCAGCAGTTCGGCGGCACCTCCCTACGAGCAGTACTTC
CDR3: CASSSAAPPYEQYF

size: .
D: .
V: TRBV6-1
J: TRBJ2-1
DNA: TGTGCCAGCAGTGTCCCTTACCTCACAGGTACTAATGAGCAGTTCTTC
CDR3: CASSVPYLTGTNEQFF

size: many
D: .
V: TRBV20-1
J: TRBJ2-5
DNA: TGCAGTGCTAGAGTGGGAGAGACCCAGTACTTC
CDR3: CSARVGETQYF

size: .
D: .
V: TRBV6-5
J: TRBJ2-7
DNA: TGTGCCAGCAGTTACGTACAGGGCCCCTACGAGCAGTACTTC
CDR3: CASSYVQGPYEQYF

size: few
D: .
V: TRBV5-1
J: TRBJ1-1
DNA: TGCGCCAGCAGCTTTGGTTCGAGGGCTACTGAAGCTTTCTTT
CDR3: CASSFGSRATEAFF

size: .
D: .
V: TRBV6-1
J: TRBJ1-5
DNA: TGTGCCAGCAGTGAAGCGCGGGGGGGCGGGCAGCCCCAGCATTTT
CDR3: CASSEARGGGQPQHF

size: .
D: TRBD1
V: TRBV7-8
J: TRBJ2-7
DNA: TGTGCCAGCAGCACGCGACAGGGTCTGGAGCAGTACTTC
CDR3: CASSTRQGLEQYF

size: .
D: .
V: TRBV18
J: TRBJ1-2
DNA: TGTGCCAGCTCACCTTCGGAGGGCAGCGTAAACTATGGCTACACCTTC
CDR3: CASSPSEGSVNYGYTF

size: once
D: .
V: TRBV18
J: TRBJ1-5
DNA: TGTGCCAGCTCACCAGAGGGATTTCAGCCCCAGCATTTT
CDR3: CASSPEGFQPQHF

size: .
D: TRBD1
V: TRBV20-1
J: TRBJ2-7
DNA: TGCAGTGCTCAGACAGGGCCTGAGCAGTACTTC
CDR3: CSAQTGPEQYF

size: once
D: .
V: TRBV10-1
J: TRBJ1-1
DNA: TGCGCCAGCAGTGAGTCGACTCGACTTACTGAAGCTTTCTTT
CDR3: CASSESTRLTEAFF

size: once
D: TRBD1
V: TRBV9
J: TRBJ1-4
DNA: TGTGCCAGCAGCGTAGGCCAGGGGGCGAGGGCTAATGAAAAACTGTTTTTT
CDR3: CASSVGQGARANEKLFF

size: .
D: TRBD1
V: TRBV18
J: TRBJ2-7
DNA: TGTGCCAGCTCACAAACAGGGGGTCTCTCTTACGAGCAGTACTTC
CDR3: CASSQTGGLSYEQYF

size: .
D: TRBD2
V: TRBV2
J: TRBJ2-1
DNA: TGTGCCAGCAGGACCGGGACTAGCGTGTACAATGAGCAGTTCTTC
CDR3: CASRTGTSVYNEQFF

size: .
D: TRBD1
V: TRBV6-5
J: TRBJ1-5
DNA: TGTGCCAGCAGCCTGACAGGGAATGGCAATCAGCCCCAGCATTTT
CDR3: CASSLTGNGNQPQHF

size: .
D: .
V: TRBV7-8
J: TRBJ1-5
DNA: TGTGCCAGCAGCTTAGTCGAAGGGGGTCAGCCCCAGCATTTT
CDR3: CASSLVEGGQPQHF

size: .
D: TRBD1
V: TRBV7-9
J: TRBJ2-7
DNA: TGTGCCAGCAGCTTAGCGCGTGAGGACAGGAACACCTACGAGCAGTATTTC
CDR3: CASSLAREDRNTYEQYF

size: .
D: .
V: TRBV4-3
J: TRBJ2-2
DNA: TGCGCCAGCAGCCAAGAATCTTCGTACGGGGAGCTGTTTTTT
CDR3: CASSQESSYGELFF

size: .
D: TRBD1
V: TRBV27
J: TRBJ1-6
DNA: TGTGCCAGCAGTCCCGGGACAGGGTGGGGTTCACCCCTCCACTTT
CDR3: CASSPGTGWGSPLHF

size: .
D: TRBD2
V: TRBV30
J: TRBJ2-7
DNA: TGTGCCTGGAGTCTTTGGACTAGCGGGTCCCGATCCTACGAGCAGTACTTC
CDR3: CAWSLWTSGSRSYEQYF

size: .
D: TRBD2
V: TRBV30
J: TRBJ2-7
DNA: TGTGCCTGGAGTGTACCAGGTACCGGGGGGGAGCAGTACTTC
CDR3: CAWSVPGTGGEQYF

size: .
D: .
V: TRBV27
J: TRBJ1-1
DNA: TGTGCCAGCAGTCAGGATCGGACAGCTATGAACACTGAAGCTTTCTTT
CDR3: CASSQDRTAMNTEAFF

size: .
D: .
V: TRBV7-2
J: TRBJ2-7
DNA: TGTGCCAGCAGCTTACTGTCAGGTTTATCGGGGGGCTCTATCGAGCAGTACTTC
CDR3: CASSLLSGLSGGSIEQYF

size: .
D: .
V: TRBV4-2
J: TRBJ1-3
DNA: TGTGCCAGCAGCCAAGAAATCGGAAACACCATATATTTT
CDR3: CASSQEIGNTIYF

size: .
D: TRBD1
V: TRBV7-2
J: TRBJ2-2
DNA: TGTGCCAGCAGCCAAAAAACCGGGACAGTGAACACCGGGGAGCTGTTTTTT
CDR3: CASSQKTGTVNTGELFF

size: .
D: .
V: TRBV5-1
J: TRBJ2-7
DNA: TGCGCCAGCAGCTTTAACCAAGACTACGAGCAGTACTTC
CDR3: CASSFNQDYEQYF

size: .
D: .
V: TRBV19
J: TRBJ1-3
DNA: TGTGCCAGTAGTATGGGGACACTGGGAAACACCATATATTTT
CDR3: CASSMGTLGNTIYF

size: .
D: .
V: TRBV7-8
J: TRBJ2-2
DNA: TGTGCCAGCAGCTTAAAGACTAACACCGGGGAGCTGTTTTTT
CDR3: CASSLKTNTGELFF

size: .
D: .
V: TRBV7-8
J: TRBJ1-6
DNA: TGTGCCAGCAGCTTTCAGAGCTCCTATAATTCACCCCTCCACTTT
CDR3: CASSFQSSYNSPLHF

size: .
D: TRBD2
V: TRBV18
J: TRBJ2-2
DNA: TGTGCCAGCTCAGAGACTAGCGGGAGTAACACCGGGGAGCTGTTTTTT
CDR3: CASSETSGSNTGELFF

size: .
D: .
V: TRBV11-3
J: TRBJ2-1
DNA: TGTGCCAGCAGCTTAGGACAGATCAATGAGCAGTTCTTC
CDR3: CASSLGQINEQFF